Described below is a single T cell receptor (beta chain) sequence and its context. The antigen is not known. This specimen comes from a study of CD8+CD57+ T cells in acquired aplastic anemia. Study details: Sorting CD4+ and CD8+ cells gave DNA averaging about 3.3 ug. Findings and limits, study-wide: Under 35 was the count of CD8+ CDR3 sequences that patients shared with controls.

Genomic DNA constituted the template upon which TCR beta VDJ and CDR3 profiling was performed. TCRdb called the reads again in MiXCR, with one record for every CDR3 protein. Here the sample spans fewer than 250,000 distinct CDR3 sequences, approximately 52% being singletons. Germline V gene sequence: CDR1 DFQATT, CDR2 SNEGSKA (reference sequence). The CDR3 is 14 amino acids. Losses at the gene ends were 3 bases for V and 4 bases for J; bases not matched to a gene: 7. The sample comprised sorted CD4+, CD8+, or CD8+CD57+ T cells (not recorded which) from PBMCs. The V gene is TRBV20-1, the J gene TRBJ1-2, with 8 bases matching TRBD1. The TCR originated in a human donor in good health, serving as a control. The CDR3 is CSASLRQGFYGYTF. CDR3 sequence (DNA): TGCAGTGCTAGTCTGAGACAGGGGTTCTATGGCTACACCTTC.